This is a list of T cell receptor beta chains from one sample in a study of blood T cells in healthy people across ages. TCRdb re-analysed the 5' RACE reads in MiXCR, keeping a single row per CDR3 protein. The sample has about 1,500,000 distinct CDR3 sequences; 42% are singletons. Sequenced material: blood. These receptors were obtained from a woman under 30 in good health. The CDR3 runs from the conserved cysteine through the conserved F or W. D genes are given only for firm matches. The size of a clone is reported for some rows only, either as once, few or many, or as a class for expanded clones.

J gene,D gene,V gene,clone size,CDR3 protein,CDR3 DNA
TRBJ2-1,TRBD2,TRBV7-7,few,CASSSRPTSGMSSSYNEQFF,TGTGCCAGCAGCTCCAGGCCCACTAGCGGGATGTCTAGCTCCTACAATGAGCAGTTCTTC
TRBJ1-2,.,TRBV6-6,few,CPSEGGNYGYTF,TGTCCCAGCGAAGGGGGGAACTATGGCTACACCTTC
TRBJ2-3,.,TRBV3-1,.,CASSHSDTQYF,TGTGCCAGCAGCCATTCCGATACGCAGTATTTT
TRBJ2-7,.,TRBV5-4,few,CASSFGGETYEQYF,TGTGCCAGCAGCTTCGGGGGCGAAACCTACGAGCAGTACTTC
TRBJ2-7,TRBD2,TRBV20-1,few,CSALGLAAGEFTYEQYF,TGCAGTGCCTTGGGGCTAGCGGCCGGCGAATTTACCTACGAGCAGTACTTC
TRBJ1-1,TRBD1,TRBV12-3/TRBV12-4,few,CASSRTGVNTEAFF,TGTGCCAGCAGCCGGACAGGGGTGAACACTGAAGCTTTCTTT
TRBJ2-5,.,TRBV6-6,.,CASSYEDGTRETQYF,TGTGCCAGCAGTTACGAGGACGGGACGAGGGAGACCCAGTACTTC
TRBJ2-5,TRBD2,TRBV10-3,many,CAIRGTTSGVQETQYF,TGTGCCATCAGGGGGACGACTAGCGGAGTCCAAGAGACCCAGTACTTC
TRBJ2-7,.,TRBV5-5,.,CASSLPLGGSYEQYF,TGTGCCAGCAGCTTACCCCTTGGGGGGTCCTACGAGCAGTACTTC
TRBJ1-4,TRBD1,TRBV20-1,.,CSARDTPGTGEFGTNEKLFF,TGCAGTGCTAGAGATACTCCCGGGACAGGGGAATTCGGGACTAATGAAAAACTGTTTTTT
TRBJ2-1,.,TRBV20-1,.,CSASTPGVPYNEQFF,TGCAGTGCTTCGACTCCGGGAGTGCCCTACAATGAGCAGTTCTTC
TRBJ1-1,.,TRBV6-1,.,CASSEGWWDAEAFF,TGTGCCAGCAGTGAAGGGTGGTGGGACGCTGAAGCTTTCTTT
TRBJ2-3,.,TRBV20-1,.,CSAVDGDTQYF,TGCAGTGCCGTGGACGGAGATACGCAGTATTTT
TRBJ2-7,TRBD2,TRBV29-1,many,CSVAGTSAYEQYF,TGCAGCGTCGCCGGGACTAGCGCCTACGAGCAGTACTTC
TRBJ2-3,TRBD2,TRBV7-8,few,CASSLASGGTQNTQYF,TGTGCCAGCAGCTTAGCTAGCGGGGGAACACAGAATACGCAGTATTTT
TRBJ2-3,TRBD1,TRBV13,few,CASSSTGTVGAYF,TGTGCCAGCAGCTCGACCGGGACAGTAGGCGCGTATTTT
TRBJ2-1,TRBD2,TRBV28,.,CASSLMSGGRSYNEQFF,TGTGCCAGCAGTTTAATGAGCGGGGGCCGCTCCTACAATGAGCAGTTCTTC
TRBJ2-7,.,TRBV5-1,.,CASSSGSGGAYNEQYF,TGCGCCAGCAGCTCTGGTAGCGGAGGAGCCTACAATGAGCAGTACTTC
TRBJ2-4,TRBD1,TRBV10-3,.,CAIKEGTGLAKNIQYF,TGTGCCATCAAAGAGGGGACAGGGTTAGCCAAAAACATTCAGTACTTC
TRBJ1-1,TRBD1,TRBV4-1,.,CASSRGQEFTEAFF,TGCGCCAGCAGCCGGGGACAGGAATTCACTGAAGCTTTCTTT
TRBJ1-5,.,TRBV28,many,CASTKKGHNQPQHF,TGTGCCAGCACTAAAAAGGGCCACAATCAGCCCCAGCATTTT
TRBJ2-7,TRBD1,TRBV27,few,CASRLRITGGEQYF,TGTGCCAGCAGACTCAGGATCACAGGGGGCGAGCAGTACTTC
TRBJ1-1,.,TRBV2,.,CASSPNPYSEAFF,TGTGCCAGCAGCCCGAACCCGTACTCTGAAGCTTTCTTT
TRBJ2-7,.,TRBV29-1,few,CSVEGVYEQYF,TGCAGCGTTGAAGGGGTATACGAGCAGTACTTC
TRBJ2-7,TRBD2,TRBV5-4,.,CASSLDVAGGDEQYF,TGTGCCAGCAGCCTGGACGTTGCGGGAGGGGACGAGCAGTACTTC
TRBJ1-6,.,TRBV12-3/TRBV12-4,.,CATSGAYNSPLHF,TGTGCCACCTCGGGGGCCTATAATTCACCCCTCCACTTT
TRBJ1-2,.,TRBV20-1,few,CSASTGLYGYTF,TGCAGTGCTAGCACAGGGCTCTATGGCTACACCTTC
TRBJ2-7,.,TRBV14,few,CASSQEGNLDEQYF,TGTGCCAGCAGCCAAGAAGGGAACCTCGACGAGCAGTACTTC
TRBJ2-1,TRBD2,TRBV24-1,.,CATSLAGGPNNEQFF,TGTGCCACCAGTCTAGCGGGAGGGCCGAACAATGAGCAGTTCTTC
TRBJ1-2,.,TRBV7-3,few,CASSPGADQAYGYTF,TGTGCCAGCAGCCCCGGGGCCGATCAGGCCTATGGCTACACCTTC
TRBJ2-3,TRBD1,TRBV29-1,.,CSARQGGGDTQYF,TGCAGCGCAAGACAGGGGGGCGGGGATACGCAGTATTTT
TRBJ1-4,TRBD1,TRBV6-5,.,CASRIHRGTNEKLFF,TGTGCCAGCAGAATCCACAGGGGAACTAATGAAAAACTGTTTTTT
TRBJ2-1,.,TRBV29-1,.,CSADREGNEQFF,TGCAGCGCAGACAGGGAGGGCAATGAGCAGTTCTTC
TRBJ1-4,.,TRBV29-1,few,CSVEAAWSEKLFF,TGCAGCGTTGAGGCGGCATGGAGTGAAAAACTGTTTTTT
TRBJ2-3,TRBD2,TRBV28,.,CASAGTSGGLTDTQYF,TGTGCCAGCGCTGGGACTAGCGGGGGACTCACAGATACGCAGTATTTT
TRBJ1-3,.,TRBV5-1,.,CASSLEMGLPGNTIYF,TGCGCCAGCAGCTTGGAGATGGGGCTCCCTGGAAACACCATATATTTT
TRBJ1-2,.,TRBV6-2/TRBV6-3,.,CASSSPRWGATF,TGTGCCAGCAGTTCCCCGCGTTGGGGGGCCACCTTC
TRBJ2-1,.,TRBV29-1,.,CSARPSFRGYNEQFF,TGCAGCGCGCGACCTAGCTTTCGGGGGTACAATGAGCAGTTCTTC
TRBJ2-5,.,TRBV6-1,.,CASSNVGRGTQYF,TGTGCCAGCAGTAATGTCGGTCGGGGGACCCAGTACTTC
TRBJ2-5,TRBD2,TRBV7-2,.,CASSGRTSSTQETQYF,TGTGCCAGCAGCGGTAGGACTAGCTCAACCCAAGAGACCCAGTACTTC
TRBJ2-1,.,TRBV24-1,few,CATSVSRSSYNEQFF,TGTGCCACCAGTGTTTCCCGGAGCTCCTACAATGAGCAGTTCTTC
TRBJ1-1,.,TRBV6-1,few,CASSLARRNTEAFF,TGTGCCAGCAGCTTAGCGCGCCGGAACACTGAAGCTTTCTTT
TRBJ2-6,.,TRBV20-1,.,CSARDGDSGANVLTF,TGCAGTGCTAGAGACGGAGACTCTGGGGCCAATGTCCTGACTTTC
TRBJ2-3,TRBD1,TRBV20-1,few,CSASGGQVSTDTQYF,TGCAGTGCTAGTGGGGGACAGGTCAGCACAGATACGCAGTATTTT